Described below is a single T cell receptor beta chain sequence and its context. The antigen is undetermined. Trimming removed 1 base from V and 2 bases from J, with 12 bases in between. The germline V gene has CDR1 MGHRA and CDR2 YSYEKL. The CDR3 extends over 16 amino acids. The source of the sample is a study of cytomegalovirus exposure and HLA in healthy donors. Across the study: A data release that came early held 80 million to 95 million unique TCRs from HLA-typed donors. General study results and limits: Reportedly, cytomegalovirus status was diagnosed with high sensitivity and specificity. The records held CMV serostatus as the only immune exposure information. A few of the chains that were CMV-associated were confirmed in vitro to be specific for CMV antigens.

PCR amplification relied on 60 Vbeta primers (plus 13 Jbeta primers). Only in-frame clones appear in the TCRdb table, and some are missing; sequencing was by immunoSEQ multiplex PCR. The profile shows some 150,000 clones, about 80% of them singletons. Sample: PBMCs. The sequence was obtained from a middle-aged woman in good health and CMV-seronegative. The rearrangement uses TRBV4-1 and TRBJ1-5; weak D call: TRBD1 (6 bases). The CDR3, as DNA: TGCGCCAGCAGCCAAGTCGGGGGGGGCGGCAATCAGCCCCAGCATTTT. It yields the protein CASSQVGGGGNQPQHF.